The 2 T cell receptor beta chains in this list originate from one sample, sequenced in a study of type 1 and type 2 diabetes patients. Genomic DNA was the PCR template. The TCR beta CDR3 region was amplified using 30 forward and 13 reverse primers. TCRdb fed the multiplex PCR reads into MiXCR, producing one record per CDR3 protein. The sample lists under 300,000 distinct CDR3 sequences, around 47% occurring once. The specimen was peripheral blood mononuclear cells (PBMCs). The receptors shown here come from a young man with type 2 diabetes.

This clonotype was counted once. The chain couples TRBV4-2 to TRBJ2-7, with 13 bases matching TRBD2. V was clipped by 3 bases and J by 6 bases; unmatched bases: 2. Per germline, CDR1 LGHNA and CDR2 YNFKEQ. The CDR3 is 14 amino acids. The CDR3 bases are TGTGCCAGCAGCCACACTAGCGGGGGGGCCGAGCAGTACTTC. Encoded protein: CASSHTSGGAEQYF.

The chain carries TRBV24-1 and TRBJ1-5; a possible D gene is TRBD1 (5 bases). CDR1 is KGHDR, CDR2 SFDVKD, per germline. The CDR3 length is 15 residues. Deletions cut 4 bases from V and 12 bases from J, with 21 bases between. The CDR3 region has the DNA TGTGCCACCAGTGACAAAGGACAAGGCCGGGCATACCAGCATTTT. It is translated as CATSDKGQGRAYQHF.